This is a list of T cell receptor beta chains from one sample in a study of T cell repertoires in cytomegalovirus infection. TCRdb processed the reads anew with MiXCR; each CDR3 protein has one entry. The table lists over 250,000 distinct CDR3 sequences, under 30% of them singletons. Sequenced: PBMCs. The source is a human donor in good health (CMV status not recorded). Some clones in this sample may be carry-over from other donors' samples. The CDR3 runs from the conserved cysteine through the conserved F or W. D genes are given only for firm matches. Some rows have no size entry. The others give once, few or many, or a class for an expanded clone.

j_gene | abundance | d_gene | len | v_gene | CDR3nt | CDR3aa
TRBJ1-1 | many | - | 16 | TRBV7-9 | TGTGCCAGCAGCCTCGACAGAGGGCAAATGAACACTGAAGCTTTCTTT | CASSLDRGQMNTEAFF
TRBJ1-5 | - | - | 14 | TRBV20-1 | TGCAGTGCAACGACAGGACGAGATTATCAGCCCCAGCATTTT | CSATTGRDYQPQHF
TRBJ2-1 | - | - | 12 | TRBV7-7 | TGTGCCAGCAGAGGGCTGAAGAATGAGCAGTTCTTC | CASRGLKNEQFF
TRBJ2-1 | many | TRBD2 | 15 | TRBV7-2 | TGTGCCAGCAGCCGAATCTCTAGCGGGAGCAATGAGCAGTTCTTC | CASSRISSGSNEQFF
TRBJ2-7 | - | TRBD2 | 16 | TRBV5-1 | TGCGCCAGCACAATCTCACTAGCGGGAACGGGCAACGAGCAGTACTTC | CASTISLAGTGNEQYF
TRBJ2-6 | - | - | 14 | TRBV24-1 | TGTGCCACCAGTATGCGCTCTGGGGCCAACGTCCTGACTTTC | CATSMRSGANVLTF
TRBJ2-1 | many | TRBD2 | 16 | TRBV12-3/TRBV12-4 | TGTGCCAGCACCCGGGCCGCGGGACTAGGGCTTAATGAGCAGTTCTTC | CASTRAAGLGLNEQFF
TRBJ1-1 | few | - | 15 | TRBV6-8 | TGTGCCAGCAGTCGAACAACTCCCGTGAACACTGAAGCTTTCTTT | CASSRTTPVNTEAFF
TRBJ1-2 | many | TRBD1 | 15 | TRBV7-2 | TGTGCCAGCAGCCTCCCTGGACAGGTCGGCTATGGCTACACCTTC | CASSLPGQVGYGYTF
TRBJ2-5 | many | - | 15 | TRBV6-1 | TGTGCCAGCAGTGAAGTGAGCGGCCGGGGGGAGACCCAGTACTTC | CASSEVSGRGETQYF
TRBJ2-5 | - | - | 14 | TRBV11-3 | TGTGCCAGCAGCCCCGGGGGGCCTGAAGAGACCCAGTACTTC | CASSPGGPEETQYF
TRBJ1-6 | many | TRBD1 | 14 | TRBV7-9 | TGTGCCAGCAGCTTCGACAGGGGGCTATCACCCCTCCACTTT | CASSFDRGLSPLHF
TRBJ2-3 | - | - | 14 | TRBV7-9 | TGTGCCAGCAGCTTCGACTCCCACACAGATACGCAGTATTTT | CASSFDSHTDTQYF
TRBJ2-2 | - | TRBD1 | 14 | TRBV7-2 | TGTGTCAGCAGACTGACAGGGATTACCGGGGAGCTGTTTTTT | CVSRLTGITGELFF
TRBJ1-5 | many | TRBD1 | 15 | TRBV7-2 | TGTGCCAGCAGCCCGAGACAGGGACCAGATCAGCCCCAGCATTTT | CASSPRQGPDQPQHF
TRBJ1-2 | few | - | 14 | TRBV7-2 | TGTGCCAGCATCTCGGCCACGTTGTGGGATGGCTACACCTTC | CASISATLWDGYTF
TRBJ2-1 | many | - | 16 | TRBV7-8 | TGTGCCAGCAGCTTAGCGGCAGGGATTACGTACAATGAGCAGTTCTTC | CASSLAAGITYNEQFF
TRBJ2-3 | few | - | 16 | TRBV19 | TGTGCCAGTAGTATCAGGACAAGTTCAGGTATGGATACGCAGTATTTT | CASSIRTSSGMDTQYF
TRBJ2-2 | many | - | 14 | TRBV12-3/TRBV12-4 | TGTGCCAGCAGTTTACGGCAGGGGTCTGGGGAGCTGTTTTTT | CASSLRQGSGELFF
TRBJ1-1 | - | - | 13 | TRBV28 | TGTGCCAGCAGCTTGAACCGGGAGGGTGAAGCTTTCTTT | CASSLNREGEAFF
TRBJ1-5 | - | TRBD1 | 15 | TRBV6-6 | TGTGCCAGCGGGACAGTCGAAGGGAGCAATCAGCCCCAGCATTTT | CASGTVEGSNQPQHF
TRBJ1-1 | - | TRBD1 | 14 | TRBV7-9 | TGTGCCAGCAGATCTCGGACAGGGAACACTGAAGCTTTCTTT | CASRSRTGNTEAFF
TRBJ1-2 | many | - | 12 | TRBV12-3/TRBV12-4 | TGTGCCAGCAGTGGACGGACCTATGGCTACACCTTC | CASSGRTYGYTF
TRBJ2-1 | - | TRBD2 | 16 | TRBV6-1 | TGTGCCAGCAGCACCACTAGCGGGGGGACCTACAATGAGCAGTTCTTC | CASSTTSGGTYNEQFF
TRBJ2-3 | - | - | 14 | TRBV29-1 | TGCAGCGTTGAGTACTCCAGGCGTGGAGATACGCAGTATTTT | CSVEYSRRGDTQYF
TRBJ2-1 | - | TRBD2 | 16 | TRBV4-3 | TGCGCCAGCAGCCGACTAGCGGGAGGGACTTACAATGAGCAGTTCTTC | CASSRLAGGTYNEQFF
TRBJ2-5 | many | - | 16 | TRBV7-2 | TGTGCCAGCAGCTTAGCGCAGGGGGGCCGGCAAGAGACCCAGTACTTC | CASSLAQGGRQETQYF
TRBJ1-2 | few | - | 14 | TRBV2 | TGTGCCAGCAGAGCCCCCTGGGCCGCGAGGGGCTACACCTTC | CASRAPWAARGYTF
TRBJ1-4 | many | TRBD1 | 16 | TRBV7-2 | TGTGCCAGCAGTTACACCCCGGGACAGAGTAATGAAAAACTGTTTTTT | CASSYTPGQSNEKLFF
TRBJ2-7 | many | TRBD1 | 14 | TRBV6-2/TRBV6-3 | TGTGCCAGCAGTTCCGGGACAGAAACCTACGAGCAGTACTTC | CASSSGTETYEQYF
TRBJ1-2 | many | - | 17 | TRBV7-2 | TGTGCCAGCAGCTTAGTAGGAGGGGTCGGGGTTAGCTATGGCTACACCTTC | CASSLVGGVGVSYGYTF
TRBJ1-1 | many | TRBD1 | 15 | TRBV7-2 | TGTGCCAGCAGCCCGACAGGGGGCTGGGGCACTGAAGCTTTCTTT | CASSPTGGWGTEAFF
TRBJ2-2 | - | - | 12 | TRBV2 | TGTGCCAGCAGCTATCAGGCCGGGGAGCTGTTTTTT | CASSYQAGELFF
TRBJ1-4 | - | TRBD1 | 15 | TRBV7-9 | TGTGCCAGCAGCCTCGGACAGGGATATAATGAAAAACTGTTTTTT | CASSLGQGYNEKLFF
TRBJ2-7 | few | - | 15 | TRBV11-2 | TGTGCCAGCAGCCCCCCCCCAGTCGGACCGCGCGAGCAGTACTTC | CASSPPPVGPREQYF
TRBJ2-3 | few | - | 13 | TRBV20-1 | TGCAGTGCTAGAACGGGTCTGGCAGATACGCAGTATTTT | CSARTGLADTQYF
TRBJ2-1 | medium-sized | - | 15 | TRBV7-2 | TGTGCCAGCAGCTTAGTGGTGGGAGGTATCAATGAGCAGTTCTTC | CASSLVVGGINEQFF
TRBJ1-5 | - | TRBD1 | 15 | TRBV19 | TGTGCCAGTAGTGAACCGGGACAGGGATCTCAGCCCCAGCATTTT | CASSEPGQGSQPQHF
TRBJ1-5 | few | - | 16 | TRBV10-3 | TGTGCCATCAGTGAGTCGTTAGGTCAGGGCGCACAGCCCCAGCATTTT | CAISESLGQGAQPQHF
TRBJ1-5 | many | TRBD1 | 16 | TRBV7-2 | TGTGCCAGCAGCCCCGGGACAGGGGGCTACAATCAGCCCCAGCATTTT | CASSPGTGGYNQPQHF
TRBJ2-2 | - | - | 15 | TRBV7-2 | - | CASSSGGGTPGSCFF
TRBJ2-3 | many | TRBD1 | 14 | TRBV7-8 | TGTGCCAGCAGCCCAGGACAGGGAGCAGATACGCAGTATTTT | CASSPGQGADTQYF
TRBJ2-7 | many | - | 11 | TRBV7-2 | TGTGCCAGCGAGGCTTCCTACGAGCAGTACTTC | CASEASYEQYF
TRBJ1-4 | - | - | 15 | TRBV7-3 | TGTGCCAGCAGCTTAAATCGGGGACCCGGTGAAAAACTGTTTTTT | CASSLNRGPGEKLFF
TRBJ2-7 | once | TRBD2 | 15 | TRBV28 | TGTGCCAGCAGTACGACTAGCGGGAGGGTCTACGAGCAGTACTTC | CASSTTSGRVYEQYF
TRBJ2-1 | few | - | 15 | TRBV19 | TGTGCCAGTAGTATCTCGACAGGAGGGTACAATGAGCAGTTCTTC | CASSISTGGYNEQFF
TRBJ1-1 | - | TRBD1 | 13 | TRBV14 | TGTGCCAGCAGCCGGGATCCGGGACAGGGGGCTTTCTTT | CASSRDPGQGAFF
TRBJ2-5 | many | - | 15 | TRBV7-2 | TGTGCCAGCAGCTTTTCAACTGGTGTTGGAGAGACCCAGTACTTC | CASSFSTGVGETQYF
TRBJ2-3 | many | TRBD2 | 15 | TRBV7-2 | TGTGCCAGCAGAGATAGCGGGAGGGGCACAGATACGCAGTATTTT | CASRDSGRGTDTQYF
TRBJ1-6 | - | - | 16 | TRBV12-3/TRBV12-4 | TGTGCCAGCAGTTTGAGACAGGCGAGGGCTAATTCACCCCTCCACTTT | CASSLRQARANSPLHF
TRBJ1-5 | - | - | 13 | TRBV28 | TGTGCCAGCAGTTCAGGGCACAATCAGCCCCAGCATTTT | CASSSGHNQPQHF
TRBJ1-1 | once | TRBD1 | 17 | TRBV5-1 | TGCGCCAGCAGCTCGCCCCGGACAGGCCCTATGAACACTGAAGCTTTCTTT | CASSSPRTGPMNTEAFF
TRBJ2-1 | few | TRBD1 | 15 | TRBV5-6 | TGTGCCAGCAGTCTTCCGGGACAGGGAGGAGTGGAGCAGTTCTTC | CASSLPGQGGVEQFF
TRBJ1-1 | - | - | 17 | TRBV7-9 | TGTGCCAGCACCGTTGGGAGGGGTGTCATTATGAACACTGAAGCTTTCTTT | CASTVGRGVIMNTEAFF
TRBJ2-2 | - | TRBD1 | 17 | TRBV5-1 | TGCGCCAGCAGCGTGGGCCGCTGGGACAGGGTATCCGGGGAGCTGTTTTTT | CASSVGRWDRVSGELFF
TRBJ2-4 | once | - | 14 | TRBV20-1 | TGCAGTGCAAAAGCCGTAAGGGTGGGAAACATTCAGTACTTC | CSAKAVRVGNIQYF